This TCR beta chain was retrieved from a study of blood T cell repertoires in COVID-19. The method was immunoSEQ multiplex PCR; TCRdb's version includes in-frame clones alone and lacks a portion of them. The table includes a few hundred thousand clones, around nine tenths detected once. Cohorts were determined from participant-reported clinical history. Cohort 3 recovered donors had two negative PCRs, clearance, or symptom resolution. CDR3 length: 12 amino acids. The germline gives CDR1 MNHEY, CDR2 SVGAGI. Trimming took 6 bases from V and 7 from J, leaving 11 bases between them. The receptor was isolated from a woman aged 40 to 55 who had recovered from COVID-19. The specimen was PBMCs or T cells enriched from blood (not recorded which). This chain uses TRBV6-5 with TRBJ2-3, with D perhaps TRBD1 (6 bases). CDR3 coding DNA: TGTGCCAGCAGCCCCCAGGGGAATACGCAGTATTTT. It is translated as CASSPQGNTQYF.